Shown below are 2 T cell receptor beta chains from a single sample sequenced in a study of blood T cell repertoires in COVID-19. Assay: immunoSEQ multiplex PCR; the TCRdb copy retains only in-frame clones and omits some. Found here are about 80,000 clones, around 81% of them singletons; the top ten hold 15% to 20%. Sequencing was carried out using peripheral blood. These receptors originate from a human donor in a cohort sampled during active COVID-19.

The CDR3 region is CASSESRFLSSYEQYV. CDR3 coding DNA: TGCGCCAGCAGTGAGTCTCGCTTTCTTAGCTCCTACGAGCAGTACGTC. This chain links TRBV10-2 with TRBJ2-7; no definite D call. The germline gives CDR1 WSHSY, CDR2 SAAADI. The CDR3 consists of 16 residues. The germline V and J ends were trimmed by 0 bases and 0 bases, with 12 bases remaining between them.

The rearrangement joins TRBV9 to TRBJ1-2; 12 nucleotides match TRBD1. The length of the CDR3 is 15 residues. V shed 0 bases, J shed 5 bases, and the junction held 2 bases outside the gene matches. The germline CDR1 and CDR2 sequences are SGDLS and YYNGEE. The CDR3 coding sequence is TGTGCCAGCAGCGTAGAGGGACAGGGGGCGTATGGCTACACCTTC. This sequence encodes CASSVEGQGAYGYTF.